Listed here are 6 T cell receptor beta chains from one sample, sequenced in a study of T cell responses to AZD1222 COVID-19 vaccine. TCRdb keeps only in-frame clones here, not all; method: immunoSEQ multiplex PCR. Among approximately 140,000 clones listed, about 94% were seen once. This sample comprised peripheral blood, obtained on day 0 of AZD1222 vaccination. Receptors originate from an adult in good health.

This chain links TRBV19 with TRBJ1-5; 8 nucleotides line up with TRBD1. With V trimmed by 5 bases and J by 5 bases, 2 bases remained unmatched. CDR3 length equals 13 residues. CDR1 and CDR2 (germline): LNHDA, SQIVND (reference sequence). The CDR3 spells CASSPQGDQPQHF. The DNA of the CDR3 is TGTGCCAGTAGTCCACAGGGGGATCAGCCCCAGCATTTT.

The V and J genes are TRBV7-3 and TRBJ2-3; the match to TRBD1 covers 8 bases. V trimming: 3 bases; J trimming: 0 bases; junction bases outside the gene matches: 2. Germline assignment: CDR1 SGHTA and CDR2 FQGTGA. The CDR3 runs to 15 residues. The CDR3 coding sequence is TGTGCCAGCAGCTTCACAGGGGGAAGCACAGATACGCAGTATTTT. Amino acids: CASSFTGGSTDTQYF.

The rearrangement uses TRBV4-1 and TRBJ2-7; D may be TRBD2 (7 bases). The CDR3 extends over 13 amino acids. In germline, CDR1 is MGHRA, CDR2 YSYEKL. V lost 0 bases and J 5 bases, leaving 8 bases between the germline ends. The CDR3 DNA sequence: TGCGCCAGCAGCCAAGAAGGGGGGGACGAGCAGTACTTC. Translated, it gives CASSQEGGDEQYF.

V and J are TRBV5-1 and TRBJ1-2; 8 bases agree with TRBD1. CDR1 and CDR2 from the germline V gene are SGHRS and YFSETQ. The junction had 6 bases not matched to a gene; V was cut back by 4 bases and J by 7 bases. There are 13 residues in the CDR3. As DNA, the CDR3 is TGCGCCAGCAGCCCAAGGACAGGGTTTGGCTACACCTTC. Its protein product is CASSPRTGFGYTF.

The CDR3: CASSQRVGTKNTEAFF. The CDR3 nucleotides are TGTGCCAGCAGCCAACGTGTCGGGACGAAGAACACTGAAGCTTTCTTT. V is TRBV3-1 (or the pseudogene TRBV3-2) and J is TRBJ1-1; tentatively, D is TRBD1 (5 bases). The CDR3 runs to 16 residues. The germline CDR1 and CDR2 sequences are LGHDT and YNNKEL (reference sequence). V was cut by 2 bases and J by 1 base, with 14 bases left in between.

The rearrangement joins TRBV7-2 to TRBJ1-2; 9 nucleotides align to TRBD1. The J segment lost 4 bases and the V segment lost 2 bases, leaving 11 bases of the junction unmatched. Germline CDR1 SGHTA, CDR2 FQGNSA. The CDR3 has 17 residues. This chain's CDR3 is CASSLYTQGASGYGYTF. In nucleotides, the CDR3 is TGTGCCAGCAGCTTATATACACAGGGGGCGTCCGGCTATGGCTACACCTTC.